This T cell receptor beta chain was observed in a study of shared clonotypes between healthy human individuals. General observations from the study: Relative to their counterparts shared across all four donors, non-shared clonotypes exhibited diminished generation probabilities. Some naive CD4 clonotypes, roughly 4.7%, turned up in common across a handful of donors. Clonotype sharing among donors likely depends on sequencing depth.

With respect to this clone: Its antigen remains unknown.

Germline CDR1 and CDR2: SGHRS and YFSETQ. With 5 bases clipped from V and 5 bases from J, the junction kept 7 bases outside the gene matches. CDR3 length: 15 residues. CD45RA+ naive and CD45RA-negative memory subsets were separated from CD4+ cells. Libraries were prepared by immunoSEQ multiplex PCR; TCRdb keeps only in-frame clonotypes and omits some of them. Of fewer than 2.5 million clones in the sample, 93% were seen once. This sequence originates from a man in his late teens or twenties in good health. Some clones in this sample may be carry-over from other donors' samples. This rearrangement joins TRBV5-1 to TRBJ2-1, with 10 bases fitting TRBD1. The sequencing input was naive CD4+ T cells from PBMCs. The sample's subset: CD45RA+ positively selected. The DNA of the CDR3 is TGCGCCAGCAGTGACCGGGACAGGGGAAACAATGAGCAGTTCTTC. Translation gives CASSDRDRGNNEQFF.